This TCR beta chain was captured by sequencing in a study of blood T cell repertoires in COVID-19. As for the study in general: COVID-19 samples, acute and convalescent, were from the United States, Italy and Spain.

Trimming at V came to 5 bases and at J to 0 bases, leaving 0 bases not matched to a gene. There are 15 residues in the CDR3. CDR1 MDHEN and CDR2 SYDVKM come from the germline V gene. TCRdb keeps only in-frame clones here, not all; method: immunoSEQ multiplex PCR. The sample lists some 150,000 clones, 86% occurring once. In this sample, this clone turned up once. Other nucleotide sequences from this sample produce the same CDR3. V is TRBV28 and J is TRBJ2-2, with TRBD2 identical over 10 bases. The sequencing sample was made of peripheral blood. The TCR sequence derives from a man in his 70s with acute or convalescent COVID-19. The CDR3 nucleotides are TGTGCCAGCAGTCTAGCGGGGGCGAACACCGGGGAGCTGTTTTTT. Translating gives CASSLAGANTGELFF.